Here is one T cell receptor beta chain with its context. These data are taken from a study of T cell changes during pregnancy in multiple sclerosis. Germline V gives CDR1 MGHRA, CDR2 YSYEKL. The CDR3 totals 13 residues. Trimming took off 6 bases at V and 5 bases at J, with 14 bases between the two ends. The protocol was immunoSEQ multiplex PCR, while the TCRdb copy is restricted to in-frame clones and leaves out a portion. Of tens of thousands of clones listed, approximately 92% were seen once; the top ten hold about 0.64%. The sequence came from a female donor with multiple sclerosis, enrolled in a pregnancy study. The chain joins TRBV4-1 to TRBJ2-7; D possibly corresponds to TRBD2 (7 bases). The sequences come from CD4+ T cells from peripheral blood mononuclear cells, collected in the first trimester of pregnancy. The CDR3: CASRQTGGNEQYF. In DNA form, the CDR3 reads TGCGCCAGCAGACAAACGGGGGGCAACGAGCAGTACTTC.